This is a list of T cell receptor beta chains from one sample in a study of T cells after yellow fever vaccination. One entry per CDR3 protein, called by TCRdb with MiXCR from the 5' RACE reads. The repertoire has roughly 170,000 distinct CDR3 sequences, 5.5% to 7.5% of them found once; the top ten carry less than 3%. Sequenced material: CD4+ T cells sorted from PBMCs, taken on the day of the first yellow fever vaccination. All receptors derive from a man younger than 30 who received the YFV17D yellow fever vaccine. Both conserved end residues are part of each CDR3. D genes are given only for firm matches. Some rows mark clone size as missing; the rest say once, few, many or name a class of expanded clone.

v_call	cdr3_length	j_call	clone_size	d_call	cdr3_nt	cdr3_aa
TRBV3-1	15	TRBJ2-5	NA	TRBD2	TGTGCCAGCAGCCAAGATGAGGCGGGGGGAGAGACCCAGTACTTC	CASSQDEAGGETQYF
TRBV18	13	TRBJ2-1	many	NA	TGTGCCAGCTCACCAGGGTTAGACAATGAGCAGTTCTTC	CASSPGLDNEQFF
TRBV7-8	15	TRBJ1-5	few	TRBD1	TGTGCCAGCAGCCGGGGACAGGGACCCAATCAGCCCCAGCATTTT	CASSRGQGPNQPQHF
TRBV3-1	13	TRBJ2-1	many	NA	TGTGCCAGCAGCAAAGACAGGTACAATGAGCAGTTCTTC	CASSKDRYNEQFF
TRBV20-1	15	TRBJ2-1	many	TRBD2	TGCAGTGCTAGAGGAGGCGGGGGGGCCAACAATGAGCAGTTCTTC	CSARGGGGANNEQFF
TRBV20-1	14	TRBJ1-2	many	TRBD1	TGCAGTGCTTCAACCGGGACAGTTACCTATGGCTACACCTTC	CSASTGTVTYGYTF
TRBV20-1	16	TRBJ2-7	many	TRBD1	TGCAGTGCTAGAGATTCGAGACAGGGGGGTTACTACGAGCAGTACTTC	CSARDSRQGGYYEQYF
TRBV19	14	TRBJ2-7	few	NA	TGTGCCAGTAGTCAAGGACAGTACGGCTACGAGCAGTACTTC	CASSQGQYGYEQYF
TRBV20-1	14	TRBJ1-3	many	TRBD1	TGCAGTGGGGTATGGGGACAGGATGGAAACACCATATATTTT	CSGVWGQDGNTIYF
TRBV4-1	16	TRBJ2-7	NA	NA	TGCGCCAGCAGCCCCCCAGGGCGCAGGGTGGGCTACGAGCAGTACTTC	CASSPPGRRVGYEQYF
TRBV5-5	15	TRBJ2-7	many	NA	TGTGCCAGCAGCTTGTGGGGGGATGGGTCCTACGAGCAGTACTTC	CASSLWGDGSYEQYF
TRBV5-1	15	TRBJ2-7	many	TRBD1	TGCGCCAGCAGCTCGACAGGGGGAAGCTCCTACGAGCAGTACTTC	CASSSTGGSSYEQYF
TRBV7-2	14	TRBJ2-7	NA	NA	TGTGCCAGCAGCCAAGGGGGGACATTATACGAGCAGTACTTC	CASSQGGTLYEQYF
TRBV4-3	15	TRBJ1-4	many	TRBD1	TGCGCCAGCAGCCAAGATCGGGACAGGGGTGAAAAACTGTTTTTT	CASSQDRDRGEKLFF
TRBV11-2	13	TRBJ2-1	NA	NA	TGTGCCAGCAGCTTAGATCTGGAGGATGAGCAGTTCTTC	CASSLDLEDEQFF
TRBV5-1	16	TRBJ2-1	NA	TRBD1	TGCGCCAGCAGCTTGGCTGACAGGGGCTCCGACAATGAGCAGTTCTTC	CASSLADRGSDNEQFF
TRBV7-3	16	TRBJ2-1	many	TRBD2	TGTGCCAGCAGCTTAGAGGGTAGCGGGGGGGACAATGAGCAGTTCTTC	CASSLEGSGGDNEQFF
TRBV10-2	17	TRBJ2-6	once	NA	TGCGCCAGCAGTGCCCAGCGAGCGGGCACGGGGGCCAACGTCCTGACTTTC	CASSAQRAGTGANVLTF
TRBV9	14	TRBJ1-2	many	NA	TGTGCCAGCAGCGTAGATGGGGAGGGCTATGGCTACACCTTC	CASSVDGEGYGYTF
TRBV4-3	15	TRBJ1-2	many	NA	TGCGCCAGCAGCCAACTCGGAGGGACTAACTATGGCTACACCTTC	CASSQLGGTNYGYTF
TRBV7-3	15	TRBJ2-2	many	NA	TGTGCCAGCAGCTTAACGGGACAAAACACCGGGGAGCTGTTTTTT	CASSLTGQNTGELFF
TRBV21-1	10	TRBJ2-7	few	NA	TGTGCCAGCCCTTTCGCAGAGCAGTACTTC	CASPFAEQYF
TRBV5-1	11	TRBJ2-6	few	NA	TGCGCCAGCTCTGGGGCCAACGTCCTGACTTTC	CASSGANVLTF
TRBV5-1	16	TRBJ2-2	few	TRBD2	TGCGCCAGCAGCGCACTAGCGGGGGGGAACACCGGGGAGCTGTTTTTT	CASSALAGGNTGELFF
TRBV5-1	15	TRBJ2-5	many	NA	TGCGCCAGCAGCTTGGACCCGGGCGGGCGAGAGACCCAGTACTTC	CASSLDPGGRETQYF
TRBV6-6	13	TRBJ2-2	many	NA	TGTGCCAGCAGCCCGTGGCCCACCGGGGAGCTGTTTTTT	CASSPWPTGELFF
TRBV6-5	16	TRBJ2-1	many	NA	TGTGCCAGCAGTTACTCGCCGGGGGCCACCTACAATGAGCAGTTCTTC	CASSYSPGATYNEQFF
TRBV24-1	14	TRBJ2-1	NA	TRBD2	TGTGCCACCAGTAAGCGGGGGGCCCAGGATGAGCAGTTCTTC	CATSKRGAQDEQFF
TRBV14	14	TRBJ1-2	many	NA	TGTGCCAGCAGCCAAAGCGGGGTCTTCTATGGCTACACCTTC	CASSQSGVFYGYTF
TRBV12-3/TRBV12-4	13	TRBJ2-5	many	NA	TGTGCCAGCAGTTTAAACAACCAAGAGACCCAGTACTTC	CASSLNNQETQYF
TRBV5-1	12	TRBJ1-3	many	NA	TGCGCCAGCAGCTTGGAAGGAAACACCATATATTTT	CASSLEGNTIYF
TRBV7-2	13	TRBJ2-3	few	NA	TGTGCCAGCAGCCTGACACAGACAGATACGCAGTATTTT	CASSLTQTDTQYF
TRBV20-1	16	TRBJ2-5	many	TRBD2	TGCAGTGCCTCCGGAGTAGCGGGGGGACGGGGGGAGACCCAGTACTTC	CSASGVAGGRGETQYF
TRBV12-5	16	TRBJ1-1	few	TRBD1	TGTGCTAGTGGTTTGGGTTCTGGACAGGCGAACACTGAAGCTTTCTTT	CASGLGSGQANTEAFF
TRBV7-9	15	TRBJ2-3	many	TRBD1	TGTGCCAGCAGCTCCCGGGACAGAACCACAGATACGCAGTATTTT	CASSSRDRTTDTQYF
TRBV5-1	14	TRBJ1-1	NA	NA	TGCGCCAGCAGCTTGACACCTCCGGACACTGAAGCTTTCTTT	CASSLTPPDTEAFF
TRBV18	15	TRBJ1-4	few	TRBD1	TGTGCCAGCTCACCACGGACAGGACCTAATGAAAAACTGTTTTTT	CASSPRTGPNEKLFF
TRBV15	17	TRBJ2-2	NA	TRBD1	TGTGCCACCAGCAGAGAGGGACAGTCGGTATTCTCCGGGGAGCTGTTTTTT	CATSREGQSVFSGELFF
TRBV5-1	15	TRBJ1-4	many	NA	TGCGCCAGCAGCCGAGGGGAGGCAACTAATGAAAAACTGTTTTTT	CASSRGEATNEKLFF
TRBV27	16	TRBJ2-3	NA	NA	TGTGCCAGCAGTTTCCCCCACCCTAAGGGCACAGATACGCAGTATTTT	CASSFPHPKGTDTQYF
TRBV4-2	17	TRBJ2-3	NA	TRBD1	TGTGCCAGCAGCCAAGATGCGACAGGGGTGGGCACAGATACGCAGTATTTT	CASSQDATGVGTDTQYF
TRBV12-3/TRBV12-4	18	TRBJ2-3	NA	NA	TGTACCAGCAGTCCCGGAGGACAGTCCTTGGCGCACACAGATACGCAGTATTTT	CTSSPGGQSLAHTDTQYF
TRBV5-4	14	TRBJ1-5	many	NA	TGTGCCAGCAGCCATGCGGATAGCAATCAGCCCCAGCATTTT	CASSHADSNQPQHF
TRBV23-1	18	TRBJ2-6	few	NA	TGCGCCAGCAGTCAATCGGGCAGGGGGGTCTCTGGGGCCAACGTCCTGACTTTC	CASSQSGRGVSGANVLTF
TRBV5-1	12	TRBJ2-1	NA	NA	TGCGCCAGCAGCTTCGAATACAATGAGCAGTTCTTC	CASSFEYNEQFF
TRBV27	15	TRBJ1-2	few	TRBD1	TGTGCCAGCAGTTCGGCGGGACAGGGGTTCTATGGCTACACCTTC	CASSSAGQGFYGYTF
TRBV12-3/TRBV12-4	14	TRBJ2-1	few	NA	TGTGCCAGCAGCCCGGGCCGCCCTCTCAATGAGCAGTTCTTC	CASSPGRPLNEQFF
TRBV6-5	14	TRBJ1-3	many	NA	TGTGCCAGCAGCCCCAGGGTTTCAGGAAACACCATATATTTT	CASSPRVSGNTIYF
TRBV12-3/TRBV12-4	15	TRBJ2-3	few	TRBD1	TGTGCCAGCAGTCATCCGGGACAGGGTAGCGATACGCAGTATTTT	CASSHPGQGSDTQYF
TRBV19	17	TRBJ2-1	many	NA	TGTGCCAGTAGTAAGGGCTCGGCGGCCAGCTCCTACAATGAGCAGTTCTTC	CASSKGSAASSYNEQFF
TRBV6-5	14	TRBJ1-1	many	TRBD1	TGTGCCAGCAGTTGGACAGGGAGGAACACTGAAGCTTTCTTT	CASSWTGRNTEAFF
TRBV5-1	15	TRBJ1-1	many	NA	TGCGCCAGCAGCCTGCCGGCAGCGGGAGTCGAAGAAGCTTTCTTT	CASSLPAAGVEEAFF
TRBV10-3	13	TRBJ2-3	many	NA	TGTGCCACACGAGAGGGGGGGGCAGATACGCAGTATTTT	CATREGGADTQYF
TRBV7-9	15	TRBJ2-7	many	TRBD2	TGTGCCAGCAGCTTGGGACTAGCGCTCTCCTACGAGCAGTACTTC	CASSLGLALSYEQYF
TRBV20-1	14	TRBJ2-2	few	NA	TGCAGTGCTAGATTGGGGGGGAACACCGGGGAGCTGTTTTTT	CSARLGGNTGELFF
TRBV7-2	12	TRBJ1-2	many	NA	TGTGCCAGCAGCTGGGGGGGGAGCGGCTACACCTTC	CASSWGGSGYTF
TRBV7-2	16	TRBJ2-2	many	NA	TGTGCCAGCAGCTTAGTGGCTAGCCAGAACACCGGGGAGCTGTTTTTT	CASSLVASQNTGELFF
TRBV18	15	TRBJ1-1	many	NA	TGTGCCAGCTCACCCAGAGAGGGGCTGAACACTGAAGCTTTCTTT	CASSPREGLNTEAFF